This TCR beta chain was observed in a study of T cell repertoires in ileal Crohn's disease. Looking at the study overall: At postoperative colonoscopy, neoterminal ileum biopsies were taken as M6.

This clone showed up just once. Its antigen is undetermined. Using immunoSEQ multiplex PCR, the repertoire was profiled, and TCRdb retains in-frame clones only, with some absent. The repertoire holds 4,100 or so clones, with about 85% as singletons. Germline CDR1 SGHDT, CDR2 YYEEEE. J was trimmed by 4 bases and V by 4 bases; bases with no gene match: 3. The CDR3 consists of 13 residues. Overall study results and limits: The median delay to postoperative endoscopy was 6.9 months.

Time point indicated: neoterminal ileum biopsy at postoperative endoscopy, about 6 months after surgery. The rearrangement joins TRBV5-6 to TRBJ1-2; TRBD1 aligns across 8 bases. The source material was ileal tissue. This TCR was sampled from an adult with Crohn's disease. Here the CDR3 DNA reads TGTGCCAGCAGCATACAGGGGGGCTATGGCTACACCTTC. Protein sequence: CASSIQGGYGYTF. Looking up the rest from reference TRBV5-6 and TRBJ1-2 gives the full variable domain: DAGVTQSPTHLIKTRGQQVTLRCSPKSGHDTVSWYQQALGQGPQFIFQYYEEEERQRGNFPDRFSGHQFPNYSSELNVNALLLGDSALYLCASSIQGGYGYTFGSGTRLTVV.